Following are 2 T cell receptor beta chains from one sample sequenced in a study of cytomegalovirus exposure and HLA in healthy donors. Primers: 60 Vbeta forward and 13 Jbeta reverse. The data were produced by immunoSEQ multiplex PCR, yet TCRdb's version contains in-frame clones alone and is incomplete. The table shows fewer than 200,000 clones, with about four fifths occurring only once. The sequencing input was PBMCs. These receptors all stem from a woman in her late teens or twenties in good health and CMV-seronegative.

The V gene is TRBV25-1, the J gene TRBJ2-6; D gene uncertain. Per germline, CDR1 MGHDK and CDR2 SYGVNS. Trimming cost V 7 bases and J 2 bases, with 9 bases left between them. The CDR3 runs 14 residues. The chain's CDR3 is CASMVLTGANVLTF. The CDR3 DNA reads as TGTGCCAGCATGGTCCTAACTGGGGCCAACGTCCTGACTTTC. Full variable domain (rest looked up from reference TRBV25-1 and TRBJ2-6): EADIYQTPRYLVIGTGKKITLECSQTMGHDKMYWYQQDPGMELHLIHYSYGVNSTEKGDLSSESTVSRIRTEHFPLTLESARPSHTSQYLCASMVLTGANVLTFGAGSRLTVL.

A word on this clone: An end of the junction does not agree with germline; a read error may underlie this. The V gene is TRBV7-9, the J gene TRBJ2-7; TRBD1 matches 9 bases. Germline lookup yields CDR1 SEHNR and CDR2 FQNEAQ (reference sequence). The CDR3 totals 12 residues. The CDR3 DNA is TGTTCCAGCAGCCGCGGGACAGGGGAGCAGTACTTC. This translates into CSSSRGTGEQYF.